This T cell receptor (beta chain) was recorded in a study of T cells in localized non-small cell lung cancer. Whole-study findings and limits: Tumor showed lower T cell clonality than uninvolved adjacent lung, where it was highest. Higher adjacent-lung clonality was associated with shorter survival. Adjacent lung held a median 57 of the top 100 tumor clones. Heterogeneity cannot be ruled out, as sequencing used one tumor region only.

Germline CDR1 reads SNHLY; CDR2 reads FYNNEI. The CDR3 is 15 amino acids. V shed 6 bases, J shed 2 bases, and the junction held 5 bases outside the gene matches. About this clone: Its antigen is currently unknown.

Method: immunoSEQ multiplex PCR; TCRdb's copy keeps in-frame clones and lacks some. The sample has roughly 58,000 clones, 81% seen once. This TCR came from a man aged 35 to 69 with stage II lung adenocarcinoma. The V and J genes are TRBV2 and TRBJ2-7; 12 nucleotides agree with TRBD2. The starting material was PBMCs, obtained before any cancer treatment. The CDR3 DNA reads as TGTGCCAGCAGATCCCGACTAGCGGGAGCCTACGAGCAGTACTTC. It yields the protein CASRSRLAGAYEQYF.